Listed below are T cell receptor beta chains from one sample, sequenced in a study of early T cells in non-severe SARS-CoV-2 infection. One entry per CDR3 protein results from TCRdb running MiXCR on the 5' RACE reads. This sample has approximately 49,000 distinct CDR3 sequences, with roughly 12% found just once. Sequencing used whole blood. The receptors come from an adult who was a healthcare worker with PCR-confirmed SARS-CoV-2 infection or an uninfected control (not recorded which). CDR3s include the opening cysteine and the closing phenylalanine or tryptophan. Each record gives: clone size, V gene, J gene, D gene, CDR3 DNA, CDR3 protein. The D gene is left open where the match is weak. A clone size is listed for some rows: how often the clone was seen (once, few, many), or a class if it is expanded.

few	TRBV7-9	TRBJ2-4	NA	TGTGCCAGCAGCCCGCCCCGGGGGCTTGACGCCAAAAACATTCAGTACTTC	CASSPPRGLDAKNIQYF
many	TRBV29-1	TRBJ1-2	NA	TGCAGCGTCGGATTCGCCCAGTCTTTTGGCTACACCTTC	CSVGFAQSFGYTF
NA	TRBV5-1	TRBJ2-3	TRBD2	TGCGCCAGCAGCACCTCGACTAGCGGGCCCACAGATACGCAGTATTTT	CASSTSTSGPTDTQYF
many	TRBV29-1	TRBJ1-2	NA	TGCAGCGTTGGGGGGCAGGGAAGCTATGGCTACACCTTC	CSVGGQGSYGYTF
few	TRBV11-1	TRBJ2-2	TRBD2	TGTGCCAGCAGCTTGAGACTAGCGGGAGATCCCGGGGAGCTGTTTTTT	CASSLRLAGDPGELFF
many	TRBV5-4	TRBJ1-1	NA	TGTGCCAGCAGCCAGGGCGGGGGAAGTACTGAAGCTTTCTTT	CASSQGGGSTEAFF
many	TRBV27	TRBJ2-3	TRBD2	TGTGCCAGCGAGGGCGGGGGTGATACGCAGTATTTT	CASEGGGDTQYF
many	TRBV20-1	TRBJ2-7	NA	TGCAGTGCTCCGCAGGGCCCCCTTGACGAGCAGTACTTC	CSAPQGPLDEQYF
few	TRBV29-1	TRBJ2-1	NA	TGCAGCGTCGAAGGGGGGGACAGTAACAATGAGCAGTTCTTC	CSVEGGDSNNEQFF
many	TRBV14	TRBJ2-7	NA	TGTGCCAGCAGCCAAGTATGGACCATTGAGTCCCACGAGCAGTACTTC	CASSQVWTIESHEQYF
few	TRBV5-1	TRBJ1-2	TRBD1	TGCGCCAGCAGCCACCGGACAGGGATCGACTATGGCTACACCTTC	CASSHRTGIDYGYTF
many	TRBV7-3	TRBJ1-1	NA	TGTGCCAGCAGCCCAGGACTTTCTGAAGCTTTCTTT	CASSPGLSEAFF
few	TRBV29-1	TRBJ2-5	TRBD1	TGCAGCGTGATGGGACAGCAAGAGACCCAGTACTTC	CSVMGQQETQYF
many	TRBV5-1	TRBJ1-5	NA	TGCGCCAGCAGCTTGTCCGGGAATAGCAATCAGCCCCAGCATTTT	CASSLSGNSNQPQHF
NA	TRBV20-1	TRBJ1-1	NA	TGCAGTGCTAGTATACGGTCGAACACTGAAGCTTTCTTT	CSASIRSNTEAFF
NA	TRBV15	TRBJ1-5	NA	TGTGCCACCAGCGACCCCTCTCTCAATCAGCCCCAGCATTTT	CATSDPSLNQPQHF
many	TRBV11-2	TRBJ2-4	NA	TGTGCCAGCAGCTTGAGTCTAGCCAAAAACATTCAGTACTTC	CASSLSLAKNIQYF
many	TRBV6-5	TRBJ2-1	TRBD2	TGTGCCAGCAGTTACTCGCCGGGAGGGGGGAATGAGCAGTTCTTC	CASSYSPGGGNEQFF
few	TRBV4-3	TRBJ2-7	NA	TGCGCCAGCAGCCTATCTCGGGAGACTACCGAGCAGTACTTC	CASSLSRETTEQYF
NA	TRBV29-1	TRBJ2-7	NA	TGCAGCGTTGAATCGGAGGGATGCTACGAGCAGTACTTC	CSVESEGCYEQYF
many	TRBV9	TRBJ1-3	NA	TGTGCCAGCAGCGTTGCACGGAGCTCTGGAAACACCATATATTTT	CASSVARSSGNTIYF
NA	TRBV30	TRBJ1-5	NA	TGTGCCTGGAGTGTACGTCTGGACAGTCTTTTTGGCAATCAGCCCCAGCATTTT	CAWSVRLDSLFGNQPQHF
many	TRBV20-1	TRBJ1-2	NA	TGCAGTGCTAGAGAGGCCTCACTTCCCAGCGGCTACACCTTC	CSAREASLPSGYTF
many	TRBV7-6	TRBJ1-5	NA	TGTGCCAGCAGCTCGCAGGGGTTTTCGAATCAGCCCCAGCATTTT	CASSSQGFSNQPQHF
few	TRBV10-3	TRBJ1-5	NA	TGTGCCATCAGCCAGGGGAAGGATAGCAATCAGCCCCAGCATTTT	CAISQGKDSNQPQHF
many	TRBV6-2/TRBV6-3	TRBJ2-1	NA	TGTGCCAGCACTCAGCACGGTGGCGCGAGGAATGAGCAGTTCTTC	CASTQHGGARNEQFF
many	TRBV3-1	TRBJ2-6	TRBD2	TGTGCCAGCAGCCCCCGTTTAGCGGGACCGTCTGGGGCCAACGTCCTGACTTTC	CASSPRLAGPSGANVLTF
NA	TRBV7-9	TRBJ1-4	NA	TGTGCCAGCAGCTTCTGGGAGAACGAAAAACTGTTTTTT	CASSFWENEKLFF
NA	TRBV16	TRBJ2-7	NA	TGTGCCAGCAGCGTATTGGGCTCCTACGAGCAGTACTTC	CASSVLGSYEQYF
NA	TRBV29-1	TRBJ2-1	TRBD1	TGCAGCCTAGGACAGGGGGGGTACAATGAGCAGTTCTTC	CSLGQGGYNEQFF
few	TRBV6-6	TRBJ2-1	NA	TGTGCCAGCGGGGGCGCGAATGAGCAGTTCTTC	CASGGANEQFF
NA	TRBV6-2/TRBV6-3	TRBJ1-5	NA	TGTGCCAGCAGACCCGACTCTCAGCCCCAGCATTTT	CASRPDSQPQHF
few	TRBV5-1	TRBJ2-2	TRBD1	TGCGCCAGCAGCTTATTGGGACAGCAATTCGGGGAGCTGTTTTTT	CASSLLGQQFGELFF
NA	TRBV6-5	TRBJ2-3	TRBD2	TGTGCCAGCAGTTTTGGGGGAGGGCCAGATACGCAGTATTTT	CASSFGGGPDTQYF
NA	TRBV4-1	TRBJ2-3	NA	TGCGCCAGCAGCCAAGATTGGGGGGCCTCATTCGACACAGATACGCAGTATTTT	CASSQDWGASFDTDTQYF
NA	TRBV3-1	TRBJ2-3	NA	TGTGCCAGCAGCCGGCGGGGGCCACGCACAGATACGCAGTATTTT	CASSRRGPRTDTQYF
NA	TRBV2	TRBJ1-2	NA	TGTGCCAGCAGTGTACAGAGGACCTATGGCTACACCTTC	CASSVQRTYGYTF
NA	TRBV20-1	TRBJ2-7	NA	TGCAGTGCTAGGGTTGGATCTTACGAGCAGTACTTC	CSARVGSYEQYF
NA	TRBV6-2/TRBV6-3	TRBJ2-5	NA	TGTGCCAGCCAGTGGGGGCCCCAAGAGACCCAGTACTTC	CASQWGPQETQYF
few	TRBV6-2/TRBV6-3	TRBJ1-5	NA	TGTGCCAGCAGTTACGGGGGACCGAGTAATCAGCCCCAGCATTTT	CASSYGGPSNQPQHF
few	TRBV6-2/TRBV6-3	TRBJ2-2	TRBD1	TGTGCCAGCAGAGGGACAGGGAACACCGGGGAGCTGTTTTTT	CASRGTGNTGELFF
many	TRBV7-9	TRBJ1-2	NA	TGTGCCAGCAGCCAACCAGGGGCGTATGGCTACACCTTC	CASSQPGAYGYTF